This TCR beta chain emerged from a study of cytomegalovirus exposure and HLA in healthy donors. Study-wide background: Among approximately 390 genotyped donors, around 80% fell in the Caucasian-associated ancestry cluster.

The PCR used 60 Vbeta and 13 Jbeta primers. Profiled with immunoSEQ multiplex PCR; TCRdb holds only in-frame clones, not every one. The repertoire holds about 130,000 clones, with about 80% as singletons. Each donor was nominally healthy when sampled (though unrecorded immune exposures were likely). The TCR originated in a boy aged 2 to 10 in good health and CMV-seronegative. Material for sequencing was PBMCs.

In DNA, the CDR3 is TGTGCCAGCACCCACCCGTCCTACGGCTACACCTTC. Its translation: CASTHPSYGYTF. V and J are TRBV28 and TRBJ1-2; no reliable D call. The germline CDR1 and CDR2 sequences are MDHEN and SYDVKM. V was trimmed by 7 bases and J by 8 bases, leaving 14 bases between them. The CDR3 is 12 amino acids.